This T cell receptor (beta chain) was identified during a study of blood T cell repertoires in COVID-19. Trimming pared 0 bases from V and 0 bases from J, leaving 15 bases between. CDR1 is MGHRA and CDR2 is YSYEKL in the germline V gene. The CDR3 has 18 residues. Authors' methods: Nucleated cell number was recorded as an estimate derived from reference gene primer amplification. Sequencing used immunoSEQ multiplex PCR; TCRdb keeps in-frame clones, though not all of them. Clonal size and the V and J genes are those of that table, whereas D and trimming came from the DNA. The sample records hundreds of thousands of clones, nearly 90% being singletons.

Sequenced input: peripheral blood. The clonotype comes from a woman aged 25 to 39 with COVID-19, enrolled during active disease. This chain uses TRBV4-1 with TRBJ2-1, with D perhaps matching TRBD2 (6 bases). CDR3: CASSQDFRGTGSYNEQFF. As DNA, the CDR3 is TGCGCCAGCAGCCAAGATTTCCGGGGGACCGGCTCCTACAATGAGCAGTTCTTC.